Each of the 15 T cell receptor beta chains below was sequenced from the same sample in a study of T-cell memory formation after mild COVID-19. TCRdb fed the 5' RACE reads into MiXCR, producing one record per CDR3 protein. Among 45,000 to 55,000 distinct CDR3 sequences listed, 7% to 8% were seen once. Input material: PBMCs or a T cell subset sorted from them (not recorded which). Receptor source: a man younger than 35 who had mild COVID-19 (a few samples of this study predate the infection). Cell type and time point are not known.

This clonotype was observed a handful of times. The CDR3 region has the DNA TGTGCCAGCAGCCAAGGATTAGGGCAGCCCCAGCATTTT. This translates into CASSQGLGQPQHF. This chain connects TRBV14 to TRBJ1-5; no clear D gene. CDR3 size: 13 residues. Trimming took 1 base from V and 7 from J, leaving 8 bases between them. Germline V gene sequence: CDR1 SGHDN, CDR2 FVKESK.

This clonotype was picked up many times. V is TRBV11-2 and J is TRBJ1-4; D not resolved. Trimming pared 5 bases from V and 7 bases from J, leaving 8 bases between. Germline values: CDR1 SGHAT, CDR2 FQNNGV. The CDR3 totals 12 residues. DNA of the CDR3: TGTGCCAGCAGCCATCCTGGTGAAAAACTGTTTTTT. Translation: CASSHPGEKLFF.

This clonotype occurred many times. The genes are TRBV12-3 or TRBV12-4 and TRBJ1-5; D remains unclear. The CDR3 has 12 amino acids. The ends were cut back, 8 bases at V and 0 bases at J, with 5 bases in the middle. CDR3 protein: CASADSNQPQHF. The CDR3 DNA sequence: TGTGCCAGCGCTGATAGCAATCAGCCCCAGCATTTT.

This clonotype was counted only a few times. This sequence joins TRBV25-1 and TRBJ1-2; the match to TRBD1 covers 8 bases. This CDR3 has 13 amino acids. V was pared by 10 bases and J by 7 bases, with 11 bases of the junction left unmatched. From germline, CDR1 is MGHDK and CDR2 SYGVNS. CDR3 sequence reads: CATVDRVLGGYTF. The CDR3 DNA is TGTGCCACTGTGGACAGGGTCCTTGGTGGCTACACCTTC.

This clonotype was recorded many times. The chain combines TRBV20-1 with TRBJ2-5, with 7 bases that match TRBD2. The CDR3 has 13 amino acids. The germline V gene has CDR1 DFQATT and CDR2 SNEGSKA (reference sequence). V dropped 3 bases and J dropped 5; count of bases not matched to a gene: 6. CDR3 DNA sequence: TGCAGTGCTAGTCTGGCGGGGGACGAGACCCAGTACTTC. Amino acids: CSASLAGDETQYF.

The genes are TRBV7-2 and TRBJ2-1, with D unclear. Germline V gene lookup returns CDR1 SGHTA and CDR2 FQGNSA. V was pared by 4 bases and J by 10 bases, with 17 bases between. This CDR3 has 14 residues. CDR3 amino acids: CASSSPGGWLEQFF. As DNA, the CDR3 is TGTGCCAGCAGCTCCCCGGGTGGGTGGTTGGAGCAGTTCTTC. Using reference TRBV7-2 and TRBJ2-1 for the parts outside the CDR3, the full variable domain is GAGVSQSPSNKVTEKGKDVELRCDPISGHTALYWYRQSLGQGLEFLIYFQGNSAPDKSGLPSDRFSAERTGGSVSTLTIQRTQQEDSAVYLCASSSPGGWLEQFFGPGTRLTVL.

This clonotype was observed at least ten times. The chain couples TRBV6-6 to TRBJ2-7, with TRBD1 matching over 9 bases. The V gene's germline CDR1 is MNHNY and CDR2 SVGAGI (reference sequence). The CDR3 extends over 18 amino acids. J gave up 2 bases and V 7 bases, and 18 bases lay outside the gene matches. CDR3 DNA: TGTGCCAGCAATCGGGCGGGGACCGGGACAGGGAAAACCTACGAGCAGTACTTC. Protein sequence: CASNRAGTGTGKTYEQYF.

This clonotype appeared many times. The gene calls are TRBV5-6 and TRBJ2-3; TRBD1 is a possible D gene (5 bases). The V and J ends lost 0 bases and 10 bases respectively, with 9 bases between them. The CDR3 loop spans 12 amino acids. Germline assignment: CDR1 SGHDT and CDR2 YYEEEE. The DNA for the CDR3 is TGTGCCAGCAGCTTGGCCAGGGCAGCGCAGTATTTT. It translates to CASSLARAAQYF.

Written as DNA, the CDR3 is TGCGCCAGCAGCCAAGGCGGGGCTGGCAATTCACCCCTCCACTTT. Its protein product is CASSQGGAGNSPLHF. The genes are TRBV4-1 and TRBJ1-6; TRBD1 is a possible D gene (5 bases). Per germline, CDR1 MGHRA and CDR2 YSYEKL. V shed 1 base and J shed 7 bases, with 11 bases lying between them. The CDR3 totals 15 residues.

The chain uses TRBV19 and TRBJ2-1; D remains ambiguous. Germline V gene lookup returns CDR1 LNHDA and CDR2 SQIVND (reference sequence). The V gene lost 1 base and the J gene lost 6 bases, with 4 bases spanning the gap. This CDR3 has 12 residues. The CDR3: CASSIALNEQFF. The CDR3 coding sequence is TGTGCCAGTAGTATAGCGCTCAATGAGCAGTTCTTC.

The gene calls are TRBV29-1 and TRBJ2-1, with D possibly called TRBD1 or TRBD2 (7 bases each). Germline CDR1 is SQVTM and CDR2 is ANQGSEA. Trimming pared 6 bases from V and 8 bases from J, leaving 17 bases between. CDR3 length: 13 amino acids. CDR3 amino acids: CSVWGQGGDEQFF. In nucleotides, the CDR3 is TGCAGCGTCTGGGGGCAGGGGGGGGATGAGCAGTTCTTC.

This clonotype was detected many times. V is TRBV24-1 and J is TRBJ2-3, with D perhaps TRBD1 or TRBD2 (5 bases each). There are 15 residues in the CDR3. V lost 1 base and J lost 4, with 11 bases in between. Looked up from germline, CDR1 is KGHDR and CDR2 is SFDVKD. CDR3 sequence reads: CATSDFSGPSDTQYF. The CDR3, as DNA: TGTGCCACCAGTGATTTCTCGGGGCCATCAGATACGCAGTATTTT.

This clonotype was detected a few times. V and J are TRBV20-1 and TRBJ2-7; D tentatively fits TRBD1 or TRBD2 (6 bases each). CDR3 length: 12 residues. Germline V gene lookup returns CDR1 DFQATT and CDR2 SNEGSKA (reference sequence). Trimming took 8 bases from V and 3 from J, leaving 14 bases between them. Written as DNA, the CDR3 is TGCAGTCTGTCCGGGGGCCACTACGAGCAGTACTTC. It translates to CSLSGGHYEQYF.

This clonotype was seen a handful of times. The gene calls are TRBV18 and TRBJ2-5; a possible D gene is TRBD2 (5 bases). The germline V and J ends were trimmed by 2 bases and 1 base, with 8 bases remaining between them. CDR1 KGHSH and CDR2 LQKENI come from the germline V gene. The CDR3 has 14 amino acids. The CDR3 sequence: CASSPLAIQETQYF. CDR3 coding DNA: TGTGCCAGCTCACCATTAGCGATCCAAGAGACCCAGTACTTC.

The table lists this clonotype with a few counts. This chain connects TRBV6-1 to TRBJ1-4, with a weak D call TRBD1 (6 bases). CDR3 length: 14 residues. Between the trimmed V and J ends, which lost 6 bases and 7 bases, there was a span of 15 bases. The V gene's germline CDR1 is MNHNS and CDR2 SASEGT. The CDR3 loop is CASRNRAESEKLFF. The CDR3 nucleotides are TGTGCCAGCAGAAACAGGGCGGAGAGTGAAAAACTGTTTTTT.